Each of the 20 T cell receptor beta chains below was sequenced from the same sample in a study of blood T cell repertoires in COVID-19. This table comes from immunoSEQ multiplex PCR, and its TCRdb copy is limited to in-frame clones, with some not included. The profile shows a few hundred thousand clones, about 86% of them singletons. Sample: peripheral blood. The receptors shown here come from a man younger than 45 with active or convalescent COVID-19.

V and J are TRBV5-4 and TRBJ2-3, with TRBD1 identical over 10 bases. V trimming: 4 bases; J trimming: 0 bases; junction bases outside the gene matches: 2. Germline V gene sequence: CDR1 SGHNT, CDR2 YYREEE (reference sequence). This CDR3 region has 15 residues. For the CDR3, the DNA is TGTGCCAGCAGCCGGGGACAGGGGAGCACAGATACGCAGTATTTT. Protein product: CASSRGQGSTDTQYF.

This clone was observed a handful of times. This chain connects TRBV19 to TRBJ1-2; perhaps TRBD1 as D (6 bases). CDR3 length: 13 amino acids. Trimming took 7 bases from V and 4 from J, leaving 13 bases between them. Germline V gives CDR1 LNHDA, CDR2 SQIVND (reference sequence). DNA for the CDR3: TGTGCCAGTAAGGGGGACGGCCCCTATGGCTACACCTTC. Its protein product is CASKGDGPYGYTF.

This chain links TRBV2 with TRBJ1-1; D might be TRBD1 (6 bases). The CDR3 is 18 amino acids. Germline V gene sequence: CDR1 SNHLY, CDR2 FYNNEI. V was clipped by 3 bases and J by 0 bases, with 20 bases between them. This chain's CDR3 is CASSEEVRGLYMNTEAFF. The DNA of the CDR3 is TGTGCCAGCAGTGAGGAGGTCAGGGGCCTTTATATGAACACTGAAGCTTTCTTT.

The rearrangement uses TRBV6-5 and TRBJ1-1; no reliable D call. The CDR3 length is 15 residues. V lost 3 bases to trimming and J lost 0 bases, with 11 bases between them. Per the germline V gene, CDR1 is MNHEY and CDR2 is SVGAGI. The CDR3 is CASSYSTTMNTEAFF. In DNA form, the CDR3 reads TGTGCCAGCAGTTATTCGACAACCATGAACACTGAAGCTTTCTTT.

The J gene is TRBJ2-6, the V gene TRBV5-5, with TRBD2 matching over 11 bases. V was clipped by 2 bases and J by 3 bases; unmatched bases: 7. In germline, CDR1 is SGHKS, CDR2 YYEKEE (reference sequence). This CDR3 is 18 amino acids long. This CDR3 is CASSFQLAGEVGANVLTF. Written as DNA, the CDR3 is TGTGCCAGCAGCTTTCAACTAGCGGGGGAGGTTGGGGCCAACGTCCTGACTTTC.

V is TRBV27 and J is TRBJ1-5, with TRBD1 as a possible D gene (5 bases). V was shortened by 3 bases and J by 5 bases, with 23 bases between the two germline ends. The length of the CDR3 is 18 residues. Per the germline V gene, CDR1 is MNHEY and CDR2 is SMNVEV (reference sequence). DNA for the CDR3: TGTGCCAGCAGTTTCACTATAGGGCCCAGGGAAATTTATCAGCCCCAGCATTTT. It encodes CASSFTIGPREIYQPQHF.

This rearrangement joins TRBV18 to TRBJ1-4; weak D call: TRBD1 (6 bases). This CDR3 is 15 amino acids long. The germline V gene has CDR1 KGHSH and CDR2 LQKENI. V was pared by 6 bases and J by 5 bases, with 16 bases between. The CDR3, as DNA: TGTGCCAGCTCGAAATCAGGGGATCGGAATGAAAAACTGTTTTTT. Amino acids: CASSKSGDRNEKLFF.

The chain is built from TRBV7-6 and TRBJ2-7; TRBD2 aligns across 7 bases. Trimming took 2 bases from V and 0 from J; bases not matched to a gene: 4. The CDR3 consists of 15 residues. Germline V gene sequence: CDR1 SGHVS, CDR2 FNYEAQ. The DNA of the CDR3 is TGTGCCAGCAGCTTATCTGAGCGGGGCTCCTACGAGCAGTACTTC. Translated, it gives CASSLSERGSYEQYF.

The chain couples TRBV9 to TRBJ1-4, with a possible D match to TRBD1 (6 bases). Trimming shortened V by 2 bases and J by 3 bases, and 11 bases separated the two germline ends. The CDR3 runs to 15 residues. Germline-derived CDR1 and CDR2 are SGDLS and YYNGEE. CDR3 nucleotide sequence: TGTGCCAGCAGCGTTACAGGGAGGGCTAATGAAAAACTGTTTTTT. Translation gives CASSVTGRANEKLFF.

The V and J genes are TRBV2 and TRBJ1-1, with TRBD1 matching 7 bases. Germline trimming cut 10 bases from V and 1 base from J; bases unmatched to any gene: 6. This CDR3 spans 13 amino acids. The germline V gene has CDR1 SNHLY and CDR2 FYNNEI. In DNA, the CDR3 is TGTGCCAATGGACAGGAGTGGAACACTGAAGCTTTCTTT. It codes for CANGQEWNTEAFF.

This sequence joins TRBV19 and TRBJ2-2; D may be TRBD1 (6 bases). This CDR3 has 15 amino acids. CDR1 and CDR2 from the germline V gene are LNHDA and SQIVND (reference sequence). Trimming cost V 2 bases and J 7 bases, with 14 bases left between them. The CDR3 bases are TGTGCCAGTAGTATACGTGCAGGGGTAGGCGGGGAGCTGTTTTTT. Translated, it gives CASSIRAGVGGELFF.

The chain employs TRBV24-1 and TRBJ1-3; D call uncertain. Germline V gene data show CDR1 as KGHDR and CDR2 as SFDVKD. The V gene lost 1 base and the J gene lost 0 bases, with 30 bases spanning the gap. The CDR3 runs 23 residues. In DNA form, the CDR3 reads TGTGCCACCAGTGATTTTTCTTTCGGCCCCGTCCGAGGGCGCGAAAACTCTGGAAACACCATATATTTT. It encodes CATSDFSFGPVRGRENSGNTIYF.

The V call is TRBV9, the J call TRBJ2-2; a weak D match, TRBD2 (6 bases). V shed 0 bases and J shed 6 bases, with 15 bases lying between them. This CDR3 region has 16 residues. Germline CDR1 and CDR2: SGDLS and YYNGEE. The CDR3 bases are TGTGCCAGCAGCGTAGAAACTAGCTGGTTCGCCGGGGAGCTGTTTTTT. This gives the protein CASSVETSWFAGELFF.

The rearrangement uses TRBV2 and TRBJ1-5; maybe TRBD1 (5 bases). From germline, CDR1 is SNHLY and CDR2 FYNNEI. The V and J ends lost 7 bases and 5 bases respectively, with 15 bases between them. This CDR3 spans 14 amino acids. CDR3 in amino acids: CASTQGRVDQPQHF. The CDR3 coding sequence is TGTGCCAGCACCCAGGGCCGGGTGGATCAGCCCCAGCATTTT.

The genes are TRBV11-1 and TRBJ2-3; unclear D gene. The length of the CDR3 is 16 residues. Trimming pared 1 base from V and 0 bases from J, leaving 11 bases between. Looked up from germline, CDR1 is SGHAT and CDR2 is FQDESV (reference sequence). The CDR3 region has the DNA TGTGCCAGCAGCTTAGATGTAACACACAGCACAGATACGCAGTATTTT. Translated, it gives CASSLDVTHSTDTQYF. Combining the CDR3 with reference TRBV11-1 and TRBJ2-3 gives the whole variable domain EAEVAQSPRYKITEKSQAVAFWCDPISGHATLYWYRQILGQGPELLVQFQDESVVDDSQLPKDRFSAERLKGVDSTLKIQPAELGDSAMYLCASSLDVTHSTDTQYFGPGTRLTVL.

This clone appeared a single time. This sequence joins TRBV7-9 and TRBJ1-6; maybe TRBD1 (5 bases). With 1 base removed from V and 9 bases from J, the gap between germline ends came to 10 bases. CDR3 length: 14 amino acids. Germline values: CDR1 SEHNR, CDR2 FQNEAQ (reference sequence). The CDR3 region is CASSLDSGGSPLHF. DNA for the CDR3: TGTGCCAGCAGCTTAGACAGCGGGGGTTCACCCCTCCACTTT.

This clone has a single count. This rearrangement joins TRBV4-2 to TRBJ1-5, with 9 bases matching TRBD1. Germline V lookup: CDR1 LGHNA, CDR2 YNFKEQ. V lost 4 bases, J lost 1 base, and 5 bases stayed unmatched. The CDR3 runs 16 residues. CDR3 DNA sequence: TGTGCCAGCAGCCTAGAACAGGGGGCAAGCAATCAGCCCCAGCATTTT. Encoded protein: CASSLEQGASNQPQHF.

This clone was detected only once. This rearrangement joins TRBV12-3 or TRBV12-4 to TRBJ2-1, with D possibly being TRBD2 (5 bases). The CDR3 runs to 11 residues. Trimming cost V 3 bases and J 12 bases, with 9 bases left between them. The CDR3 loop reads CASSFAGRQFF. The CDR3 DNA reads TGTGCCAGCAGTTTCGCTGGGAGGCAGTTCTTC.

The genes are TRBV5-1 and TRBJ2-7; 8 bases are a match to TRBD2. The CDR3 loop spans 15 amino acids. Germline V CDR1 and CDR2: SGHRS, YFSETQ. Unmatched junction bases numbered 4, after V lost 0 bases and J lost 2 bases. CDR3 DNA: TGCGCCAGCAGCTTGGGTGCGGGGGGCACCTACGAGCAGTACTTC. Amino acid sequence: CASSLGAGGTYEQYF.

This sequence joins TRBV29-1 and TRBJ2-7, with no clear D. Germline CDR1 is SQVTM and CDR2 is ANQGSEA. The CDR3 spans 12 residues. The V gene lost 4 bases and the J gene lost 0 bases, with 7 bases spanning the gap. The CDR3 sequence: CSVAPSSYEQYF. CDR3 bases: TGCAGCGTTGCGCCGAGCTCCTACGAGCAGTACTTC.